A single sample is the source of the 4 T cell receptor beta chains below, sequenced in a study of cytomegalovirus exposure and HLA in healthy donors (dated 2017 in TCRdb). The library was generated by the immunoSEQ multiplex PCR assay. For the multiplex PCR, a mixture combining 60 forward primers for TCR Vbeta segments and 13 reverse primers for TCR Jbeta segments was used. TCRdb carries this immuneACCESS record with in-frame sequences only. Its versions omit some clonotypes, under half of them owing to an unresolved V gene in the studies checked, with the rest unexplained. Present in this sample are 200,000 to 250,000 clones, approximately 80% of which were seen just once. The top ten hold 0.71% of the sample. Material for sequencing was PBMCs. These receptors were obtained from a boy younger than 10 in good health and CMV-seronegative.

The J gene is TRBJ2-7, the V gene TRBV2; TRBD1 aligns across 10 bases. The J call may be faulty, since TRBJ2-1 better matches the DNA end. CDR3 length equals 20 residues. Germline CDR1 and CDR2: SNHLY and FYNNEI. CDR3 sequence: CASHQFPGTGAYSSYNEQFF. The CDR3 coding sequence is TGTGCCAGCCATCAATTTCCCGGGACAGGGGCCTATAGCTCCTACAATGAGCAGTTCTTC.

This chain joins TRBV9 and TRBJ2-4; the D gene is possibly TRBD1 (5 bases). Trimming shortened V by 4 bases and J by 9 bases, and 20 bases separated the two germline ends. The CDR3 runs to 15 residues. The V gene's germline CDR1 is SGDLS and CDR2 YYNGEE. The CDR3 region is CASSPRTYQGTIQYF. In DNA, the CDR3 is TGTGCCAGCAGCCCGAGGACCTACCAGGGAACCATTCAGTACTTC.

V gene TRBV2 combines with J gene TRBJ2-4; D is perhaps TRBD1 (6 bases). There are 14 residues in the CDR3. From germline, CDR1 is SNHLY and CDR2 FYNNEI. V lost 9 bases and J 2 bases, leaving 14 bases between the germline ends. CDR3 sequence (DNA): TGTGCCAGGCGCCTTGGGGGCCCCAAAAACATTCAGTACTTC. This codes for CARRLGGPKNIQYF. The entire variable domain, with the rest obtained from reference TRBV2 and TRBJ2-4, is as follows: EPEVTQTPSHQVTQMGQEVILRCVPISNHLYFYWYRQILGQKVEFLVSFYNNEISEKSEIFDDQFSVERPDGSNFTLKIRSTKLEDSAMYFCARRLGGPKNIQYFGAGTRLSVL.

In DNA, the CDR3 is TGTGCCAGCAGCCAAGATTGGGGTAGCGGGGGGGTAGGTACGCAGTATTTT. Amino acid sequence: CASSQDWGSGGVGTQYF. The rearrangement uses TRBV4-2 and TRBJ2-3, with TRBD2 matching 11 bases. The V gene end was trimmed by 0 bases and the J gene end by 8 bases; junction bases not matched to a gene: 10. CDR1 and CDR2 from the germline V gene are LGHNA and YNFKEQ. CDR3 size: 17 residues.